This T cell receptor (beta chain) came from a study of identical twins. TCRdb re-analysed the 5' RACE reads in MiXCR, keeping a single row per CDR3 protein. This table has under 300,000 distinct CDR3 sequences, around 6.5% appearing once. Points from the study as a whole: Twin pairs had excess sharing that was weaker in beta out-of-frame sequences. Beta clonotypes that were abundant in cord blood contained fewer insertions, a pattern absent from memory repertoires.

The CDR3 sequence is 14 residues long. The germline V gene has CDR1 SGDLS and CDR2 YYNGEE. V shed 2 bases and J shed 5 bases, with 14 bases lying between them. This clonotype was detected a few times. Its target is unknown. This sample was shared with a second study, whose subject was T cells expressing NK-cell markers.

This TCR derives from a woman between 18 and 29 years old in good health. Sequencing was carried out using CD8+ T cells sorted from blood. The J gene is TRBJ2-7, the V gene TRBV9; D is perhaps TRBD1 (6 bases). The DNA of the CDR3 is TGTGCCAGCAGCGTGGGGGCACCCGGCGACGAGCAGTACTTC. Encoded protein: CASSVGAPGDEQYF.